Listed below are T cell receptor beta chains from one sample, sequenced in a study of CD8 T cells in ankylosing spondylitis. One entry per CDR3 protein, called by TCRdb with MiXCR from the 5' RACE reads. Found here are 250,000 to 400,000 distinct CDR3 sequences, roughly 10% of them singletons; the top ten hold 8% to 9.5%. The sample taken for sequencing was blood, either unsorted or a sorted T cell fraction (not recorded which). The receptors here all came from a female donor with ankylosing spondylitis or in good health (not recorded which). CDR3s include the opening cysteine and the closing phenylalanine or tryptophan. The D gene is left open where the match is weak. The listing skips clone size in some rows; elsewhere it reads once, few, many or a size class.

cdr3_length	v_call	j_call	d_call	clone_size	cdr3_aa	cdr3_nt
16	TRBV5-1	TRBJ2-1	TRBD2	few	CASLGTSGGARNEQFF	TGCGCCAGCTTAGGGACTAGCGGGGGGGCCAGGAATGAGCAGTTCTTC
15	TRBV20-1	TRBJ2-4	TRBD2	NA	CSAAGITGEGNIQYF	TGCAGTGCTGCCGGGATCACCGGGGAGGGAAACATTCAGTACTTC
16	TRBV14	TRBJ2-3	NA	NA	CASSPQRLYSTDTQYF	TGTGCCAGCAGCCCTCAGCGGCTATATAGCACAGATACGCAGTATTTT
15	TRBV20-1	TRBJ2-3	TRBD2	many	CSASRTSGRTDTQYF	TGCAGTGCTTCCCGGACTAGCGGCCGCACAGATACGCAGTATTTT
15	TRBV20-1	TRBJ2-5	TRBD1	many	CSAPADRGSRETQYF	TGCAGTGCACCCGCGGACAGGGGATCGCGAGAGACCCAGTACTTC
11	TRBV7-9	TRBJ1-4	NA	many	CASSSAEKLFF	TGTGCCAGCAGCTCTGCTGAAAAACTGTTTTTT
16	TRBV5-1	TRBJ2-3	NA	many	CASSLYPSPSTDTQYF	TGCGCCAGCAGCTTGTACCCTAGCCCTAGCACAGATACGCAGTATTTT
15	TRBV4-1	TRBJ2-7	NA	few	CASSSTTGTPYEQYF	TGCGCCAGCAGCTCGACGACCGGGACACCGTACGAGCAGTACTTC
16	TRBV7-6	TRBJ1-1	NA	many	CASSLAPPGPGAEAFF	TGTGCCAGCAGCTTAGCGCCCCCAGGGCCAGGGGCTGAAGCTTTCTTT
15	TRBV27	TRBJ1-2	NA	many	CASSRHYPGAYGYTF	TGTGCCAGCAGCCGACATTATCCTGGGGCCTATGGCTACACCTTC
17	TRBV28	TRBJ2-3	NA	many	CASSSLMRGLSTDTQYF	TGTGCCAGCAGTTCCTTGATGAGGGGCCTTAGCACAGATACGCAGTATTTT
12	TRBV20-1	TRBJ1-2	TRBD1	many	CSAPGQGGGYTF	TGCAGTGCGCCGGGACAGGGTGGGGGCTACACCTTC
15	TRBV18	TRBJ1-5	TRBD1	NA	CASSPTGTGDQPQHF	TGTGCCAGCTCACCGACTGGGACAGGGGATCAGCCCCAGCATTTT
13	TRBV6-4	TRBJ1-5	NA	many	CASSDDLGQPQHF	TGTGCCAGCAGTGACGACCTGGGCCAGCCCCAGCATTTT
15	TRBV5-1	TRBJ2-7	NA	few	CASSFNADRSGEQYF	TGCGCCAGCAGCTTCAACGCCGACCGGTCTGGAGAGCAGTACTTC
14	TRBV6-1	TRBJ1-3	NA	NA	CASSESSSGNTIYF	TGTGCCAGCAGTGAATCCAGCTCTGGAAACACCATATATTTT
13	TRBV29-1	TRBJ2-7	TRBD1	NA	CSVTRDSSYEQYF	TGCAGCGTTACACGGGACAGCTCCTACGAGCAGTACTTC
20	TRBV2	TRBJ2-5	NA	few	CASSDIRLAGMGKSGETQYF	TGTGCCAGCAGTGATATAAGGCTAGCAGGGATGGGAAAATCGGGAGAGACCCAGTACTTC
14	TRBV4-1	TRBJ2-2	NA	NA	CASTLVLGTGELFF	TGCGCCAGCACCCTAGTACTGGGGACCGGGGAGCTGTTTTTT
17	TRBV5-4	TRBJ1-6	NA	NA	CASSLGGGGTTNSPLHF	TGTGCCAGCAGCTTGGGCGGAGGGGGGACTACAAATTCACCCCTCCACTTT
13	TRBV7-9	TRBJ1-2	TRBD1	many	CASSLKGAPGYTF	TGTGCCAGCAGCCTTAAGGGGGCCCCTGGCTACACCTTC
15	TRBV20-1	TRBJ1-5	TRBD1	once	CSARGTGGFNQPQHF	TGCAGTGCTAGAGGCACAGGGGGTTTCAATCAGCCCCAGCATTTT
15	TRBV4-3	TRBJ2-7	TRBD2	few	CASSQDSGSTYEQYF	TGCGCCAGCAGCCAAGACAGCGGGAGCACCTACGAGCAGTACTTC
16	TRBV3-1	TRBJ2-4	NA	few	CASSQDALGVKNIQYF	TGTGCCAGCAGCCAAGATGCCCTGGGGGTCAAAAACATTCAGTACTTC
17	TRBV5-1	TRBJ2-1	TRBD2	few	CASSPSRAGGPANEQFF	TGCGCCAGCAGCCCATCACGGGCGGGGGGGCCCGCGAATGAGCAGTTCTTC
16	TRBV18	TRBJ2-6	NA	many	CASSPPSGSGANVLTF	TGTGCCAGCTCACCACCATCAGGGTCTGGGGCCAACGTCCTGACTTTC
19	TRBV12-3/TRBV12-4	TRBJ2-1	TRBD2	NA	CASCLLAGGATSSYNEQFF	TGTGCCAGCTGTTTATTAGCGGGAGGGGCTACTAGCTCCTACAATGAGCAGTTCTTC
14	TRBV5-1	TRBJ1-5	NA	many	CASSSNPGNQPQHF	TGCGCCAGCAGTTCGAACCCGGGCAATCAGCCCCAGCATTTT
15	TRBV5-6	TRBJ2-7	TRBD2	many	CASSYGLAGAYEQYF	TGTGCCAGCAGCTATGGACTAGCGGGGGCCTACGAGCAGTACTTC
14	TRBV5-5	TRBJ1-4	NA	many	CASSPSQTNEKLFF	TGTGCCAGCAGCCCCAGCCAGACTAATGAAAAACTGTTTTTT
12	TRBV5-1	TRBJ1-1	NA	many	CASSLRPSEAFF	TGCGCCAGCAGCTTGCGGCCCTCTGAAGCTTTCTTT
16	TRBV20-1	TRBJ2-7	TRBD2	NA	CSARDLGGGTSYEQYF	TGCAGTGCTAGAGATCTGGGCGGGGGGACCTCCTACGAGCAGTACTTC
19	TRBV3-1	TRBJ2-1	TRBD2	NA	CASSQDIRGGRVSYNEQFF	TGTGCCAGCAGCCAAGATATCCGGGGGGGACGTGTGTCCTACAATGAGCAGTTCTTC
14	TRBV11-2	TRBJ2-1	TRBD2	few	CASSSRLADNEQFF	TGTGCCAGCAGCTCTCGACTAGCGGACAATGAGCAGTTCTTC
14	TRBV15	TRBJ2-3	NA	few	CATSRAYGTDTQYF	TGTGCCACCAGCAGAGCGTATGGAACAGATACGCAGTATTTT
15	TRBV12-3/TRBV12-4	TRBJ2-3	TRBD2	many	CASTSQGLRTDTQYF	TGTGCCAGCACCTCCCAGGGACTACGCACAGATACGCAGTATTTT
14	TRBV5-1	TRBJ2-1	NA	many	CASSLTGAVNEQFF	TGCGCCAGCAGCTTGACGGGAGCGGTCAATGAGCAGTTCTTC
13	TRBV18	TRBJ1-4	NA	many	CASSSRGDEKLFF	TGTGCCAGCTCGTCGAGGGGGGATGAAAAACTGTTTTTT
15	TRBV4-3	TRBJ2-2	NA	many	CASSQGHISAGELFF	TGCGCCAGCAGCCAAGGACATATTTCGGCTGGGGAGCTGTTTTTT
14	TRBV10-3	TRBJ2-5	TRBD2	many	CAISDSSGGETQYF	TGTGCCATCAGTGACTCGAGCGGGGGAGAGACCCAGTACTTC
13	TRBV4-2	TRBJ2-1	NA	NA	CASSQVGIYEQFF	TGTGCCAGCAGCCAAGTCGGGATATATGAGCAGTTCTTC
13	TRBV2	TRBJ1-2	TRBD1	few	CASRRDRGEGYTF	TGTGCCAGCAGGAGGGACAGGGGTGAAGGCTACACCTTC
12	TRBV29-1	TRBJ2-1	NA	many	CSAPPSHGEQFF	TGCAGCGCTCCCCCTAGTCACGGTGAGCAGTTCTTC
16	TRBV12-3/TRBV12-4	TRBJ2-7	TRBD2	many	CASRLGRGAISYEQYF	TGTGCCAGCAGGTTGGGGCGGGGGGCTATCTCCTACGAGCAGTACTTC
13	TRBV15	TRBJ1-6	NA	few	CATSEDPSVPLHF	TGTGCCACCAGCGAGGACCCGTCCGTACCCCTCCACTTT